These T cell receptor beta chains were read from a single sample in a study of a mutant IDH1 vaccine in newly diagnosed glioma. Which antigens these TCRs recognize remains unknown. Some clones are missing from TCRdb's copy, which holds only in-frame ones; the method was immunoSEQ multiplex PCR. The table has around 54,000 clones, about 90% seen once. The sequenced sample was PBMCs, obtained from a glioma patient whose treatment included an IDH1 peptide vaccine. These receptors came from a man aged 35-49 years with glioma. Each CDR3 is given with its conserved first and last residue. A D gene is named only where the DNA matches it firmly. Where a row states a size, it is once, few, many or the class of an expanded clone; other rows omit it.

d_call: NA; v_call: TRBV18; clone_size: NA; j_call: TRBJ1-4; cdr3_nt: TGTGCCAGCTCACCCCTAGCAACTAATGAAAAACTGTTTTTT; cdr3_aa: CASSPLATNEKLFF
d_call: NA; v_call: TRBV6-5; clone_size: NA; j_call: TRBJ1-5; cdr3_nt: TGTGCCAGCAGTCCCCACAGTTCGGGTCAGCCCCAGCATTTT; cdr3_aa: CASSPHSSGQPQHF
d_call: TRBD1; v_call: TRBV7-2; clone_size: few; j_call: TRBJ1-5; cdr3_nt: TGTGCCAGCAGCCTCGGACAGGGAGGATATCAGCCCCAGCATTTT; cdr3_aa: CASSLGQGGYQPQHF
d_call: NA; v_call: TRBV7-6; clone_size: NA; j_call: TRBJ2-5; cdr3_nt: TGTGCCAGCAGCCCGAGTCTAGAGACCCAGTACTTC; cdr3_aa: CASSPSLETQYF
d_call: NA; v_call: TRBV27; clone_size: NA; j_call: TRBJ2-3; cdr3_nt: TGTGCCAGCAGTCCCTCGTTCCAGACCAGAACGCAGTATTTT; cdr3_aa: CASSPSFQTRTQYF
d_call: TRBD1; v_call: TRBV5-1; clone_size: NA; j_call: TRBJ2-5; cdr3_nt: TGCGCCAGCACCGCCGGGACAGGGGGAGAGACCCAGTACTTC; cdr3_aa: CASTAGTGGETQYF
d_call: NA; v_call: TRBV7-9; clone_size: NA; j_call: TRBJ2-6; cdr3_nt: TGTGCCAGCAGCCCCCAGGGATGGTCTGGGGCCAACGTCCTGACTTTC; cdr3_aa: CASSPQGWSGANVLTF
d_call: TRBD1; v_call: TRBV27; clone_size: NA; j_call: TRBJ1-4; cdr3_nt: TGTGCCAGCAGTTTCGGGACAGACCCAGATGATGAAAAACTGTTTTTT; cdr3_aa: CASSFGTDPDDEKLFF
d_call: NA; v_call: TRBV7-2; clone_size: once; j_call: TRBJ2-1; cdr3_nt: TGTGCCAGCAGCTTAGGGACGCACAATGAGCAGTTCTTC; cdr3_aa: CASSLGTHNEQFF
d_call: TRBD2; v_call: TRBV7-8; clone_size: NA; j_call: TRBJ2-7; cdr3_nt: TGTGCCAGCAGCCCAAGGACTAGCGGGAGGGCCATACACGAGCAGTACTTC; cdr3_aa: CASSPRTSGRAIHEQYF
d_call: NA; v_call: TRBV5-1; clone_size: NA; j_call: TRBJ2-3; cdr3_nt: TGCGCCAGCAGCTTGGAAGATACGCAGTATTTT; cdr3_aa: CASSLEDTQYF
d_call: TRBD1; v_call: TRBV7-2; clone_size: NA; j_call: TRBJ2-7; cdr3_nt: TGTGCCAGCAGCCCTTGGGGACAGGGAGGGGAGCAGTACTTC; cdr3_aa: CASSPWGQGGEQYF
d_call: NA; v_call: TRBV27; clone_size: NA; j_call: TRBJ1-2; cdr3_nt: TGTGCCAGCAGTCTTTCCGGGACCTCCGGGGACGGCTACACCTTC; cdr3_aa: CASSLSGTSGDGYTF
d_call: NA; v_call: TRBV15; clone_size: NA; j_call: TRBJ2-7; cdr3_nt: TGTGCCACCAGGCCAAAAGGCTGGCCCTACGAGCAGTACTTC; cdr3_aa: CATRPKGWPYEQYF
d_call: NA; v_call: TRBV5-6; clone_size: NA; j_call: TRBJ2-7; cdr3_nt: TGTGCCAGCAGCTTCAGGCAGCGGAACGAGCAGTACTTC; cdr3_aa: CASSFRQRNEQYF
d_call: TRBD1; v_call: TRBV19; clone_size: once; j_call: TRBJ2-7; cdr3_nt: TGTGCCAGTAGAAAGGGACAGGGGAAGTCCTACGAGCAGTACTTC; cdr3_aa: CASRKGQGKSYEQYF
d_call: TRBD2; v_call: TRBV4-2; clone_size: NA; j_call: TRBJ2-7; cdr3_nt: TGTGCCAGCAGCCGGGAGACTAGCGGCTCCTACGAGCAGTACTTC; cdr3_aa: CASSRETSGSYEQYF
d_call: NA; v_call: TRBV7-6; clone_size: NA; j_call: TRBJ1-1; cdr3_nt: TGTGCCAGCAGCTTAGGGGGGGGATGGACTGAAGCTTTCTTT; cdr3_aa: CASSLGGGWTEAFF
d_call: TRBD2; v_call: TRBV7-2; clone_size: NA; j_call: TRBJ2-1; cdr3_nt: TGTGCCAGCAGCACCCGCCCCGGGACTAGAGGGCCCAATGAGCAGTTCTTC; cdr3_aa: CASSTRPGTRGPNEQFF
d_call: NA; v_call: TRBV7-8; clone_size: NA; j_call: TRBJ2-6; cdr3_nt: TGTGCCAGCAGCTTAGCGGGGGTCGCGGGAAGGAAAGCTCTGGGGGCCAACGTCCTGACTTTC; cdr3_aa: CASSLAGVAGRKALGANVLTF
d_call: TRBD2; v_call: TRBV9; clone_size: NA; j_call: TRBJ2-5; cdr3_nt: TGTGCCAGCGGAACGGGAGGTGTTGGAGAGACCCAGTACTTC; cdr3_aa: CASGTGGVGETQYF
d_call: NA; v_call: TRBV9; clone_size: NA; j_call: TRBJ2-3; cdr3_nt: TGTGCCAGCAGCGGGGGCTTCTCGTGGAGGCAGTATTTT; cdr3_aa: CASSGGFSWRQYF
d_call: NA; v_call: TRBV5-1; clone_size: once; j_call: TRBJ2-1; cdr3_nt: TGCGCCAGCAGCTTGGATAGCGGAGGCTACAATGAGCAGTTCTTC; cdr3_aa: CASSLDSGGYNEQFF
d_call: NA; v_call: TRBV18; clone_size: NA; j_call: TRBJ2-1; cdr3_nt: TGTGCCAGCTCACCCCGTCGGACTCACAATGAGCAGTTCTTC; cdr3_aa: CASSPRRTHNEQFF
d_call: NA; v_call: TRBV10-3; clone_size: NA; j_call: TRBJ1-4; cdr3_nt: TGTGCCACCCGACAGGATCTTGAAAAACTGTTTTTT; cdr3_aa: CATRQDLEKLFF
d_call: NA; v_call: TRBV7-2; clone_size: NA; j_call: TRBJ2-5; cdr3_nt: TGTGCCAGCAGTACGGGGCCCCAAGAGACCCAGTACTTC; cdr3_aa: CASSTGPQETQYF
d_call: NA; v_call: TRBV5-6; clone_size: once; j_call: TRBJ1-1; cdr3_nt: TGTGCCAGCAGCTTCCGGGGACAAACCTCTGAAGCTTTCTTT; cdr3_aa: CASSFRGQTSEAFF
d_call: TRBD1; v_call: TRBV28; clone_size: NA; j_call: TRBJ2-7; cdr3_nt: TGTGCCAGCAGTTTTTCTCCGAGACAGGGATCCTACGAGCAGTACTTC; cdr3_aa: CASSFSPRQGSYEQYF